These 27 T cell receptor beta chains share one sample of origin, sequenced in a study of blood T cell repertoires in COVID-19. Sequenced by immunoSEQ multiplex PCR; TCRdb stores in-frame clones only, minus some. Of 90,000 to 120,000 clones listed, more than 70% were seen once; the top ten hold about 5.3%. What was sequenced was peripheral blood. These TCRs come from a middle-aged man with active or convalescent COVID-19.

V is TRBV6-5 and J is TRBJ2-1; 9 nucleotides align to TRBD2. J lost 14 bases, V lost 4 bases, and 9 bases had no gene match. Germline assignment: CDR1 MNHEY and CDR2 SVGAGI. The CDR3 contains 13 residues. The DNA for the CDR3 is TGTGCCAGCAGTTCGTGGGTAGCGGGAGACGAGTTCTTC. Translated, it gives CASSSWVAGDEFF.

The gene calls are TRBV7-3 and TRBJ1-3; 7 bases agree with TRBD1. The CDR3 extends over 14 amino acids. V dropped 6 bases and J dropped 4; count of bases not matched to a gene: 6. Germline CDR1 SGHTA, CDR2 FQGTGA. Here the CDR3 reads CASSSGTVGNTIYF. For the CDR3, the DNA is TGTGCCAGCAGTTCCGGGACAGTCGGAAACACCATATATTTT. Looking up the rest from reference TRBV7-3 and TRBJ1-3 gives the full variable domain: GAGVSQTPSNKVTEKGKYVELRCDPISGHTALYWYRQSLGQGPEFLIYFQGTGAADDSGLPNDRFFAVRPEGSVSTLKIQRTERGDSAVYLCASSSGTVGNTIYFGEGSWLTVV.

The genes are TRBV24-1 and TRBJ1-5; the match to TRBD1 covers 8 bases. Germline-derived CDR1 and CDR2 are KGHDR and SFDVKD. V lost 4 bases and J lost 7; bases outside the gene matches: 11. The CDR3 consists of 16 residues. The CDR3 loop reads CATSDATGGAIQPQHF. The CDR3, as DNA: TGTGCCACCAGTGACGCTACAGGGGGGGCAATACAGCCCCAGCATTTT.

This chain joins TRBV7-2 and TRBJ2-4, with D maybe TRBD1 (6 bases). The CDR3 loop spans 16 amino acids. The germline V and J ends were trimmed by 2 bases and 3 bases, with 14 bases remaining between them. CDR1 and CDR2 (germline): SGHTA, FQGNSA. CDR3 coding DNA: TGTGCCAGCAGCTTAACAGGGTCGTATGGCAAAAACATTCAGTACTTC. It codes for CASSLTGSYGKNIQYF.

V gene TRBV4-3 combines with J gene TRBJ1-4; D is possibly TRBD1 (5 bases). The CDR3 consists of 15 residues. The V gene lost 1 base and the J gene lost 6 bases, with 12 bases spanning the gap. In germline, CDR1 is LGHNA, CDR2 YSLEER. CDR3 in DNA: TGCGCCAGCAGCCAAGGAACGGGAGGGGATGAAAAACTGTTTTTT. Its protein is CASSQGTGGDEKLFF.

The chain is built from TRBV30 and TRBJ1-5; TRBD1 aligns across 12 bases. The germline gives CDR1 GTSNPN, CDR2 SVGIG (reference sequence). The CDR3 has 16 residues. Unmatched junction bases numbered 8, after V lost 4 bases and J lost 4 bases. The CDR3 coding sequence is TGTGCCTGGACCTCTCCGGGACAGGGGGCGAATCAGCCCCAGCATTTT. Protein product: CAWTSPGQGANQPQHF. The entire variable domain, with the rest obtained from reference TRBV30 and TRBJ1-5, is as follows: SQTIHQWPATLVQPVGSPLSLECTVEGTSNPNLYWYRQAAGRGLQLLFYSVGIGQISSEVPQNLSASRPQDRQFILSSKKLLLSDSGFYLCAWTSPGQGANQPQHFGDGTRLSIL.

In the case of this clone: The same CDR3 also results from other DNA sequences found in this sample. The genes are TRBV30 and TRBJ1-2; no firm D call. The CDR3 loop spans 13 amino acids. Germline loops: CDR1 GTSNPN, CDR2 SVGIG (reference sequence). V dropped 3 bases and J dropped 1 base, with 9 bases sitting between them. In nucleotides, the CDR3 is TGTGCCTGGAGCGTTAGAAGTAACTATGGCTACACCTTC. Protein product: CAWSVRSNYGYTF.

The genes are TRBV7-2 and TRBJ2-7; 8 bases match TRBD1. The V and J ends lost 6 bases and 2 bases, in that order; junction bases with no gene match: 6. Germline loops: CDR1 SGHTA, CDR2 FQGNSA. The CDR3 spans 14 residues. The CDR3 DNA reads as TGTGCCAGCAGTGAGGACAGGGTTACCTACGAGCAGTACTTC. As protein: CASSEDRVTYEQYF.

V usage is TRBV19 and J usage is TRBJ2-1, with D possibly matching TRBD2 (5 bases). In germline, CDR1 is LNHDA, CDR2 SQIVND (reference sequence). V was shortened by 6 bases and J by 5 bases, with 20 bases between the two germline ends. This CDR3 has 16 amino acids. The CDR3 nucleotides are TGTGCCAGTAGAAGGTCGCTAGCATCTCTGGACAATGAGCAGTTCTTC. This translates into CASRRSLASLDNEQFF.

V is TRBV7-2 and J is TRBJ2-3; D may be TRBD1 (6 bases). Germline assignment: CDR1 SGHTA and CDR2 FQGNSA. Trimming cost V 3 bases and J 4 bases, with 11 bases left between them. This CDR3 region has 14 residues. CDR3: CASSFAGDADTQYF. For the CDR3, the DNA is TGTGCCAGCAGCTTTGCAGGGGACGCAGATACGCAGTATTTT. Full variable domain (outside the CDR3, taken from reference TRBV7-2 and TRBJ2-3): GAGVSQSPSNKVTEKGKDVELRCDPISGHTALYWYRQSLGQGLEFLIYFQGNSAPDKSGLPSDRFSAERTGGSVSTLTIQRTQQEDSAVYLCASSFAGDADTQYFGPGTRLTVL.

J is TRBJ1-1 and V is TRBV7-2, with TRBD1 matching 9 bases. The V gene's germline CDR1 is SGHTA and CDR2 FQGNSA. CDR3 length equals 16 residues. V was clipped by 4 bases and J by 8 bases; unmatched bases: 14. The chain's CDR3 is CASSSLLNPGQGEAFF. In DNA form, the CDR3 reads TGTGCCAGCAGCTCCCTCCTTAACCCGGGACAGGGAGAAGCTTTCTTT.

The J gene is TRBJ1-4, the V gene TRBV5-6; 7 positions match TRBD1. CDR3 length: 17 amino acids. The trim removed 2 bases at V and 0 bases at J, leaving 7 bases unmatched. Germline V gives CDR1 SGHDT, CDR2 YYEEEE. The CDR3 spells CASSFWTGLATNEKLFF. CDR3 DNA sequence: TGTGCCAGCAGCTTCTGGACAGGCCTGGCAACTAATGAAAAACTGTTTTTT.

This chain connects TRBV6-2 or TRBV6-3 to TRBJ2-7, with D perhaps matching TRBD1 (5 bases). Trimming took off 5 bases at V and 5 bases at J, with 13 bases between the two ends. Germline values: CDR1 MNHEY, CDR2 SVGEGT. CDR3 size: 13 residues. This CDR3 reads CASSPTGLHEQYF. CDR3 DNA: TGTGCCAGCAGTCCAACAGGTTTGCACGAGCAGTACTTC.

This rearrangement joins TRBV15 to TRBJ1-1; the D gene is possibly TRBD1 (5 bases). Trimming took off 0 bases at V and 2 bases at J, with 7 bases between the two ends. This CDR3 spans 14 amino acids. Germline CDR1 LNHNV, CDR2 YYDKDF (reference sequence). The CDR3 DNA follows: TGTGCCACCAGCAGAGATGGGACTAACACTGAAGCTTTCTTT. This encodes CATSRDGTNTEAFF.

CDR3 nucleotides: TGTGCCAGCAGTACCTTTGGCCCCCAGGGGTTCGGTGAAAAACTGTTTTTT. It translates to CASSTFGPQGFGEKLFF. V usage is TRBV28 and J usage is TRBJ1-4, with D maybe TRBD1 (6 bases). Germline values: CDR1 MDHEN, CDR2 SYDVKM. The CDR3 consists of 17 residues. Trimming took 5 bases from V and 7 from J, leaving 23 bases between them.

The chain carries TRBV4-1 and TRBJ1-1, with 9 bases that match TRBD1. The CDR3 consists of 15 residues. Germline V gene sequence: CDR1 MGHRA, CDR2 YSYEKL. The trim removed 0 bases at V and 3 bases at J, leaving 2 bases unmatched. CDR3 sequence: CASSQERTGDTEAFF. Here the CDR3 DNA reads TGCGCCAGCAGCCAAGAGAGGACAGGGGACACTGAAGCTTTCTTT.

This sequence joins TRBV4-1 and TRBJ1-4; the match to TRBD1 covers 8 bases. V shed 1 base, J shed 5 bases, and the junction held 0 bases outside the gene matches. The CDR3 length is 14 residues. Germline assignment: CDR1 MGHRA and CDR2 YSYEKL. DNA for the CDR3: TGCGCCAGCAGCCAAGGGGACAGGAATGAAAAACTGTTTTTT. Residues: CASSQGDRNEKLFF.

The CDR3 region has the DNA TGCGCCAGCAGCCAAGCGGGTAACTATGGCTACACCTTC. Translated, it gives CASSQAGNYGYTF. This chain joins TRBV4-3 and TRBJ1-2, with no clear D. This CDR3 has 13 residues. CDR1 and CDR2 from the germline V gene are LGHNA and YSLEER. The V end lost 1 base, the J end lost 1 base, and 4 bases lay between the germline ends.

This clone has just one count. The chain is built from TRBV7-2 and TRBJ1-4, with D possibly TRBD1 on 5 matching bases. CDR1 is SGHTA, CDR2 FQGNSA, per germline. Deletions cut 5 bases from V and 7 bases from J, with 14 bases between. The CDR3 is 14 amino acids. For the CDR3, the DNA is TGTGCCAGCAGCAATCAGGGAAGGGTTGAAAAACTGTTTTTT. It codes for CASSNQGRVEKLFF.

This clone was seen only a few times. The genes are TRBV28 and TRBJ1-2, with a tentative D call TRBD1 (6 bases). Germline V CDR1 and CDR2: MDHEN, SYDVKM. The V end was cut by 6 bases, the J end by 1 base, with 12 bases between. This CDR3 region has 14 residues. The CDR3 protein is CASRTGTLNYGYTF. The CDR3 DNA sequence: TGTGCCAGCAGAACAGGGACCCTTAACTATGGCTACACCTTC.

CDR3 loop: CASSFGAGAEAFF. Written as DNA, the CDR3 is TGTGCCAGCAGTTTCGGCGCGGGGGCTGAAGCTTTCTTT. The chain uses TRBV28 and TRBJ1-1; possibly TRBD1 for D (5 bases). The CDR3 is 13 amino acids. V was cut by 3 bases and J by 6 bases, with 11 bases left in between. Looked up from germline, CDR1 is MDHEN and CDR2 is SYDVKM. Filled out from reference TRBV28 and TRBJ1-1, the complete variable domain reads DVKVTQSSRYLVKRTGEKVFLECVQDMDHENMFWYRQDPGLGLRLIYFSYDVKMKEKGDIPEGYSVSREKKERFSLILESASTNQTSMYLCASSFGAGAEAFFGQGTRLTVV.

The V call is TRBV28, the J call TRBJ1-5, with D possibly matching TRBD1 (5 bases). There are 17 residues in the CDR3. V was pared by 2 bases and J by 1 base, with 15 bases between. Germline CDR1 reads MDHEN; CDR2 reads SYDVKM. CDR3 coding DNA: TGTGCCAGCAGTTTAGGGGCAAGGGGTTGGAGCAATCAGCCCCAGCATTTT. Protein product: CASSLGARGWSNQPQHF. The complete variable domain, with remaining parts taken from reference TRBV28 and TRBJ1-5, reads DVKVTQSSRYLVKRTGEKVFLECVQDMDHENMFWYRQDPGLGLRLIYFSYDVKMKEKGDIPEGYSVSREKKERFSLILESASTNQTSMYLCASSLGARGWSNQPQHFGDGTRLSIL.

The chain carries TRBV5-1 and TRBJ1-2; D gene unclear. Germline lookup yields CDR1 SGHRS and CDR2 YFSETQ. The ends were cut back, 0 bases at V and 6 bases at J, with 15 bases in the middle. The CDR3 loop spans 15 amino acids. CDR3 in DNA: TGCGCCAGCAGCTTGGTGGTTTCGTCTAGCCATGGCTACACCTTC. Encoded protein: CASSLVVSSSHGYTF.

The rearrangement joins TRBV7-6 to TRBJ2-1; 9 bases are shared with TRBD2. This CDR3 spans 15 amino acids. J gave up 10 bases and V 1 base, and 8 bases lay outside the gene matches. Germline CDR1 is SGHVS and CDR2 is FNYEAQ. CDR3 coding DNA: TGTGCCAGCAGCTTAGGCGGGAGGGCCGTGGGCGAGCAGTTCTTC. It encodes CASSLGGRAVGEQFF. Based on the CDR3 plus reference TRBV7-6 and TRBJ2-1, the full variable domain is GAGVSQSPRYKVTKRGQDVALRCDPISGHVSLYWYRQALGQGPEFLTYFNYEAQQDKSGLPNDRFSAERPEGSISTLTIQRTEQRDSAMYRCASSLGGRAVGEQFFGPGTRLTVL.

The chain carries TRBV6-6 and TRBJ2-1, with 9 bases identical to TRBD1. The CDR3 loop spans 20 amino acids. V gave up 6 bases and J gave up 0 bases; unmatched junction bases: 18. CDR1 and CDR2 from the germline V gene are MNHNY and SVGAGI (reference sequence). CDR3 nucleotides: TGTGCCAGCAGCCGCTCGGGACAGGGTTTGATCCCCAGCTCCTACAATGAGCAGTTCTTC. This codes for CASSRSGQGLIPSSYNEQFF.

This rearrangement joins TRBV5-1 to TRBJ2-5; D possibly corresponds to TRBD2 (6 bases). The V gene lost 1 base and the J gene lost 1 base, with 11 bases spanning the gap. The CDR3 totals 15 residues. Germline V gene sequence: CDR1 SGHRS, CDR2 YFSETQ. CDR3 DNA: TGCGCCAGCAGCTTGTTAGGGAGGCCCCAAGAGACCCAGTACTTC. It translates to CASSLLGRPQETQYF.

This clone was seen a single time. The chain employs TRBV9 and TRBJ2-1; 10 bases align to TRBD2. CDR3 length: 16 residues. Germline V CDR1 and CDR2: SGDLS, YYNGEE. After removal of 2 bases from V and 6 bases from J, the junction contained 8 bases not matched to a gene. CDR3 region: CASSVAGLAPFNEQFF. CDR3 nucleotide sequence: TGTGCCAGCAGCGTTGCGGGACTAGCGCCGTTCAATGAGCAGTTCTTC.